This passage covers 28 T cell receptor beta chains from one sample sequenced in a study of T cells after posttransplantation cyclophosphamide listed by TCRdb under 2016. Libraries were constructed by the immunoSEQ multiplex PCR assay. TCRdb holds this immuneACCESS table with in-frame rearrangements only. Some clones are missing; in checked studies, unresolved V genes explain under half, and the rest has no known cause. The sample records 3,700 or so clones, none occurring a single time. 10% to 15% of the sample goes to the ten largest clones. The intended sense of this specimen's treatment or condition label: high-dose cyclophosphamide on days +3 and +4 as single-agent GVHD prophylaxis. For conditioning, the PTCy patients got busulfan and fludarabine, then a related or unrelated marrow graft, followed by cyclophosphamide on days +3 and +4. Sequencing was performed on PBMCs, taken after allogeneic stem cell transplant with posttransplant cyclophosphamide. Receptors originate from a female patient aged 18 to 35 who received an allogeneic stem cell transplant from an unrelated donor, was CMV-positive, and had acute GVHD only. After transplantation, some T cells may belong to the graft donor instead of the recipient.

This clone has at least ten counts. The chain employs TRBV19 and TRBJ2-1; D not resolved. There are 12 residues in the CDR3. The V end was cut by 3 bases, the J end by 3 bases, with 3 bases between. Germline loops: CDR1 LNHDA, CDR2 SQIVND (reference sequence). CDR3 sequence: CASSINYNEQFF. The CDR3 DNA is TGTGCCAGTAGTATTAACTACAATGAGCAGTTCTTC.

This sequence joins TRBV7-3 and TRBJ2-2; TRBD1 matches at 8 bases. J lost 3 bases, V lost 4 bases, and 4 bases had no gene match. The CDR3 has 15 amino acids. CDR1 SGHTA and CDR2 FQGTGA come from the germline V gene. CDR3 sequence reads: CASSSTGADTGELFF. CDR3 nucleotide sequence: TGTGCCAGCAGCTCGACAGGGGCGGACACCGGGGAGCTGTTTTTT.

Many counts were recorded for this clone. Other DNA sequences of this sample code for an identical CDR3. The gene calls are TRBV7-3 and TRBJ2-7; TRBD2 aligns across 7 bases. CDR1 is SGHTA and CDR2 is FQGTGA in the germline V gene. V shed 4 bases, J shed 3 bases, and the junction held 9 bases outside the gene matches. CDR3 length equals 15 residues. DNA for the CDR3: TGTGCCAGCAGCTCAAATAGCGGGTCCTTCTACGAGCAGTACTTC. Translated: CASSSNSGSFYEQYF.

This clone has ten or more counts. The J gene is TRBJ1-5, the V gene TRBV10-2, with D possibly TRBD1 on 6 matching bases. Trimming removed 1 base from V and 0 bases from J, with 10 bases in between. The CDR3 is 16 residues long. The germline CDR1 and CDR2 sequences are WSHSY and SAAADI. The CDR3 DNA is TGCGCCAGCAGTGAGTTAGGGGGGGTTAGCAATCAGCCCCAGCATTTT. Translating it yields CASSELGGVSNQPQHF.

This clone was seen a handful of times. The rearrangement joins TRBV19 to TRBJ1-6, with D possibly TRBD1 on 5 matching bases. Deletions cut 3 bases from V and 11 bases from J, with 20 bases between. The CDR3 runs to 16 residues. In germline, CDR1 is LNHDA, CDR2 SQIVND (reference sequence). Here the CDR3 reads CASSIGQGSNSAPLHF. As DNA, the CDR3 is TGTGCCAGTAGTATCGGCCAGGGTTCCAATTCGGCACCCCTCCACTTT.

By share, this clone ranks as medium-sized. The V gene is TRBV6-1, the J gene TRBJ2-4; D might be TRBD1 (6 bases). V was clipped by 2 bases and J by 3 bases, with 23 bases between them. The CDR3 sequence is 19 residues long. Germline values: CDR1 MNHNS, CDR2 SASEGT. CDR3 sequence (DNA): TGTGCCAGCAGTGAACGGGTTTGGGGATTGACAGGTAGCAAAAACATTCAGTACTTC. Translating gives CASSERVWGLTGSKNIQYF.

This clone was observed many times. V usage is TRBV29-1 and J usage is TRBJ2-3, with 10 bases identical to TRBD2. The J segment lost 3 bases and the V segment lost 1 base, leaving 4 bases of the junction unmatched. The germline gives CDR1 SQVTM, CDR2 ANQGSEA. The CDR3 contains 15 residues. The CDR3 protein is CSVEGASGRTDTQYF. CDR3 sequence (DNA): TGCAGCGTTGAAGGGGCTAGCGGGAGAACAGATACGCAGTATTTT.

With regard to this clone: A read error is the likely source, as a far larger clone sits one nucleotide away. This sequence joins TRBV7-3 and TRBJ1-1, with a weak D call TRBD1 (5 bases). Trimming removed 5 bases at V and 1 base at J, with 14 bases between. Germline V lookup: CDR1 SGHTA, CDR2 FQGTGA. The CDR3 is made up of 15 amino acids. In nucleotides, the CDR3 is TGTGCCAGCAGCCCCCAACTTGGACAGAACACTGAAGCTTTCTTT. It encodes CASSPQLGQNTEAFF.

This clone appeared a few times. At one end, the junction sequence differs from germline, possibly due to a read error. The V gene is TRBV6-4, the J gene TRBJ2-1, with 7 bases aligning to TRBD2. CDR1 is MRHNA and CDR2 is SNTAGT in the germline V gene. The CDR3 is made up of 15 amino acids. This CDR3 reads CASRDSAGSYNEQFF. The CDR3 nucleotides are TGTGCCAGCAGGGACTCAGCGGGATCCTACAATGAGCAGTTCTTC.

V is TRBV27 and J is TRBJ2-1; possible D gene TRBD2, 5 bases. The CDR3 totals 15 residues. Germline CDR1 MNHEY, CDR2 SMNVEV (reference sequence). The germline V and J ends were trimmed by 3 bases and 9 bases, with 18 bases remaining between them. The CDR3 is CASSFSSRGIGEQFF. The CDR3 coding sequence is TGTGCCAGCAGTTTTTCATCACGAGGGATCGGTGAGCAGTTCTTC.

In its sample, this clone was seen many times. In nucleotides, the CDR3 is TGCGCCAGCAGCTTCGGACAGGCCGCAGGTCGAATATACAATGAGCAGTTCTTC. This sequence encodes CASSFGQAAGRIYNEQFF. The rearrangement joins TRBV5-1 to TRBJ2-1, with 7 bases matching TRBD1. The CDR3 covers 18 residues. In germline, CDR1 is SGHRS, CDR2 YFSETQ. The ends lost 2 bases at V and 4 bases at J; junction bases unmatched: 15.

This clone was picked up many times. This chain uses TRBV28 with TRBJ1-3; 9 bases agree with TRBD1. The CDR3 has 16 amino acids. V was clipped by 6 bases and J by 4 bases; unmatched bases: 10. The V gene's germline CDR1 is MDHEN and CDR2 SYDVKM. CDR3 amino acids: CASRRSPGQGGNTIYF. The CDR3 DNA sequence: TGTGCCAGCAGACGCTCCCCGGGACAGGGAGGAAACACCATATATTTT.

The table lists this clone with many counts. The chain uses TRBV28 and TRBJ1-5, with unresolved D. CDR3 size: 15 residues. V lost 3 bases and J 3 bases, leaving 12 bases between the germline ends. Germline CDR1 and CDR2: MDHEN and SYDVKM. CDR3 nucleotide sequence: TGTGCCAGCAGTTTGGCCGGGTCCTACAATCAGCCCCAGCATTTT. Its protein product is CASSLAGSYNQPQHF.

This clone was seen ten or more times. The CDR3 is CASSEDRALKTQYF. The CDR3 nucleotides read TGTGCCAGCAGCGAGGACAGGGCGCTGAAGACCCAGTACTTC. The chain has TRBV2 and TRBJ2-5; 8 nucleotides match TRBD1. Germline V gives CDR1 SNHLY, CDR2 FYNNEI. J lost 6 bases, V lost 6 bases, and 9 bases had no gene match. The CDR3 runs 14 residues.

This clone has ten or more counts. This chain uses TRBV28 with TRBJ2-2; 7 bases match TRBD2. The germline gives CDR1 MDHEN, CDR2 SYDVKM. The CDR3 contains 15 residues. J lost 7 bases, V lost 7 bases, and 12 bases had no gene match. The CDR3 sequence: CASTPRGVWHGELFF. CDR3 DNA sequence: TGTGCCAGCACCCCTCGGGGGGTTTGGCACGGGGAGCTGTTTTTT.

This clone was recorded many times. This sequence joins TRBV30 and TRBJ2-7, with D perhaps matching TRBD2 (6 bases). From germline, CDR1 is GTSNPN and CDR2 SVGIG (reference sequence). Between the trimmed V and J ends, which lost 1 base and 3 bases, there was a span of 10 bases. CDR3 length equals 13 residues. The CDR3 is CAWSATSSYEQYF. In nucleotides, the CDR3 is TGTGCCTGGAGTGCTACTAGCAGCTACGAGCAGTACTTC.

In this sample, this clone turned up many times. The CDR3 DNA reads as TGTGCCAGCAGTTGGACAGGGAATGTCGAGCAGTACTTC. Its protein product is CASSWTGNVEQYF. The J gene is TRBJ2-7, the V gene TRBV27; 8 nucleotides line up with TRBD1. The CDR3 sequence is 13 residues long. Germline assignment: CDR1 MNHEY and CDR2 SMNVEV (reference sequence). V dropped 4 bases and J dropped 6; count of bases not matched to a gene: 5.

This clone was found a few times. One base away lies a much larger clone, so this may be a sequencing read error. The chain joins TRBV28 to TRBJ2-7; 8 bases are a match to TRBD1. The CDR3 sequence is 15 residues long. The V segment lost 5 bases and the J segment 3 bases; nucleotides outside the gene matches: 9. CDR1 is MDHEN, CDR2 SYDVKM, per germline. For the CDR3, the DNA is TGTGCCAGCAGTACAGGGGGTCGCACGGGCTACGAGCAGTACTTC. This sequence encodes CASSTGGRTGYEQYF.

This clone was seen at least ten times. The chain employs TRBV20-1 and TRBJ2-5; D is uncertain. V lost 2 bases and J lost 4, with 5 bases in between. The CDR3 sequence is 11 residues long. CDR1 is DFQATT and CDR2 is SNEGSKA in the germline V gene (reference sequence). CDR3 residues: CSARQAETQYF. DNA for the CDR3: TGCAGTGCTAGACAGGCAGAGACCCAGTACTTC.

This clone came up many times. This rearrangement joins TRBV5-4 to TRBJ2-2; possible D gene TRBD1, 6 bases. The CDR3 loop spans 13 amino acids. V was pared by 4 bases and J by 7 bases, with 11 bases between. Germline CDR1 and CDR2: SGHNT and YYREEE (reference sequence). The CDR3 bases are TGTGCCAGCAGCGAGAGCAGGGGCGGGGAGCTGTTTTTT. Translating gives CASSESRGGELFF.

This clone appeared many times. The V call is TRBV5-6, the J call TRBJ2-2; 10 nucleotides match TRBD2. This CDR3 region has 16 residues. V shed 3 bases, J shed 7 bases, and the junction held 9 bases outside the gene matches. CDR1 is SGHDT, CDR2 YYEEEE, per germline. The CDR3 spells CASSSASGRFGGELFF. The CDR3 region has the DNA TGTGCCAGCAGCTCTGCTAGCGGGAGATTTGGCGGGGAGCTGTTTTTT.

This clone was observed at least ten times. V and J are TRBV29-1 and TRBJ2-5, with D possibly being TRBD2 (6 bases). The CDR3 sequence is 15 residues long. CDR1 is SQVTM, CDR2 ANQGSEA, per germline. The CDR3 nucleotides are TGCACCAGCGTTGAAATAGGAGGGGCACAAGAGACCCAGTACTTC. Translated: CTSVEIGGAQETQYF.

This clone appeared many times. This chain links TRBV6-4 with TRBJ2-7; 10 bases match TRBD1. This CDR3 has 13 amino acids. V was pared by 5 bases and J by 3 bases, with 1 base of the junction left unmatched. In germline, CDR1 is MRHNA, CDR2 SNTAGT. CDR3 coding DNA: TGTGCCAGCAGTCGGGACAGGGGCTACGAGCAGTACTTC. This encodes CASSRDRGYEQYF.

This clone was recorded many times. The chain recombines TRBV27 with TRBJ1-5, with no clear D. Germline-derived CDR1 and CDR2 are MNHEY and SMNVEV (reference sequence). V was cut by 5 bases and J by 5 bases, with 13 bases left in between. The CDR3 is 14 amino acids. CDR3 coding DNA: TGTGCCAGCAGTCCCGACATTGACCATCAGCCCCAGCATTTT. Its translation: CASSPDIDHQPQHF.

This clone has at least ten counts. The V gene is TRBV14, the J gene TRBJ2-5, with TRBD1 matching over 7 bases. V gave up 4 bases and J gave up 2 bases; unmatched junction bases: 7. Germline V gene lookup returns CDR1 SGHDN and CDR2 FVKESK. The CDR3 is made up of 15 amino acids. CDR3 loop: CASSRLRGQQETQYF. CDR3 DNA sequence: TGTGCCAGCAGCCGTCTAAGGGGACAGCAAGAGACCCAGTACTTC.

This clone was detected many times. The rearrangement links TRBV11-2 to TRBJ1-1; D remains ambiguous. The V and J ends lost 2 bases and 1 base respectively, with 11 bases between them. Germline CDR1 reads SGHAT; CDR2 reads FQNNGV. The CDR3 contains 15 residues. The CDR3 nucleotides read TGTGCCAGCAGCTTATCTGGCGCGGAGAACACTGAAGCTTTCTTT. Translated: CASSLSGAENTEAFF.

The table lists this clone with many counts. The chain couples TRBV7-2 to TRBJ2-2; 8 positions match TRBD2. From germline, CDR1 is SGHTA and CDR2 FQGNSA. CDR3 length equals 16 residues. The J segment lost 1 base and the V segment lost 0 bases, leaving 1 base of the junction unmatched. For the CDR3, the DNA is TGTGCCAGCAGCTTAGCCCTAGCGGGGAACACCGGGGAGCTGTTTTTT. It translates to CASSLALAGNTGELFF.

There are many counts of this clone. J is TRBJ2-5 and V is TRBV28; 7 bases are a match to TRBD2. Germline values: CDR1 MDHEN, CDR2 SYDVKM. This CDR3 comprises 13 residues. J gave up 9 bases and V 6 bases, and 10 bases lay outside the gene matches. CDR3 protein: CASSTGRLAAQYF. The CDR3 nucleotides read TGTGCCAGCAGCACTGGACGGCTAGCGGCCCAGTACTTC.